The present T cell receptor beta chain was sequenced within a study of vaccination and CD4 T cells after COVID-19. Study context: Post-vaccine sampling followed dose two by a median approximately 70 days (range 14 to 241). Study conclusions and caveats: For convalescent patients, 304 of the 307 vaccine-specific clones analyzed were classified as spike mono-reactive.

The germline V gene encodes CDR1 LNHNV and CDR2 YYDKDF (reference sequence). There are 15 residues in the CDR3. The ends were cut back, 1 base at V and 1 base at J, with 10 bases in the middle. Specified treatment: approximately nine-day PBMC culture with coronavirus spike peptide pools or control peptides (ViraFEST assay). ViraFEST used peptide pools to expand antigen-specific T cells, then sequenced TCRs. Details on this clonotype: Its matching antigen is unknown.

Cultured CD4+ T cell DNA underwent sequencing with the Oncomine TCR Beta short-read assay. Investigators obtained genomic DNA by extraction from cultured CD4+ T cells. TCRdb processed the PCR reads anew with MiXCR; each CDR3 protein has one entry. The profile shows fewer than 20,000 distinct CDR3 sequences, around 50% of them singletons. The clonotype was recovered from a human donor who had recovered from COVID-19. Sequenced input: CD4+ T cells from blood, cultured in vitro. The chain joins TRBV15 to TRBJ1-1; D perhaps matches TRBD1 (5 bases). Written as DNA, the CDR3 is TGTGCCACCAGCAGAGGGGCTGGGGGGAACACTGAAGCTTTCTTT. It specifies CATSRGAGGNTEAFF.